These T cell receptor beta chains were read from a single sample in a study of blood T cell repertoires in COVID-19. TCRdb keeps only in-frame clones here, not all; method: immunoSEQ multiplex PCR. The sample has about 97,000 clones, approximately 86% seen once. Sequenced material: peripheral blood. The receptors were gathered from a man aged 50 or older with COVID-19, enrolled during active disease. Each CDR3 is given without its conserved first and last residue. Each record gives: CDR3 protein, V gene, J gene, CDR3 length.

CDR3aa: ASSRTGATGELF
v_gene: TRBV3-1/TRBV3-2
j_gene: TRBJ2-2
len: 12

CDR3aa: AFGAQGAAGYT
v_gene: TRBV7-9
j_gene: TRBJ1-2
len: 11

CDR3aa: ASSWGPWDEKLF
v_gene: TRBV2
j_gene: TRBJ1-4
len: 12

CDR3aa: ASSISGIPNYGYT
v_gene: TRBV19
j_gene: TRBJ1-2
len: 13

CDR3aa: ASSLTGVTNTEAF
v_gene: TRBV28
j_gene: TRBJ1-1
len: 13

CDR3aa: ASSIRTGSGQPQH
v_gene: TRBV19
j_gene: TRBJ1-5
len: 13

CDR3aa: ASSQVPEAF
v_gene: TRBV6-5
j_gene: TRBJ1-1
len: 9

CDR3aa: ASSLGRGTGRYNEQF
v_gene: TRBV7-6
j_gene: TRBJ2-1
len: 15

CDR3aa: ASSDRVSNYGYT
v_gene: TRBV7-9
j_gene: TRBJ1-2
len: 12

CDR3aa: ASSELTGWETQY
v_gene: TRBV2
j_gene: TRBJ2-5
len: 12

CDR3aa: ASSLGQGTSGGLDTQY
v_gene: TRBV5-1
j_gene: TRBJ2-3
len: 16

CDR3aa: ASSLGDPAGNTIY
v_gene: TRBV6-5
j_gene: TRBJ1-3
len: 13

CDR3aa: ASSLPGSNEKLF
v_gene: TRBV27
j_gene: TRBJ1-4
len: 12

CDR3aa: ASSQVATMEQY
v_gene: TRBV14
j_gene: TRBJ2-7
len: 11

CDR3aa: ASSSGTGEEDTQY
v_gene: TRBV5-1
j_gene: TRBJ2-3
len: 13

CDR3aa: ASSRGLGQDIYEQY
v_gene: TRBV4-3
j_gene: TRBJ2-7
len: 14

CDR3aa: ATSRDRGFQPQH
v_gene: TRBV15
j_gene: TRBJ1-5
len: 12

CDR3aa: ASSCGDREVGWGYT
v_gene: TRBV12-1
j_gene: TRBJ1-2
len: 14

CDR3aa: ASSLVVTGAENEQY
v_gene: TRBV7-9
j_gene: TRBJ2-7
len: 14

CDR3aa: ASSMGTTNTGELF
v_gene: TRBV19
j_gene: TRBJ2-2
len: 13

CDR3aa: ASSIRGGWTDTQY
v_gene: TRBV6-1
j_gene: TRBJ2-3
len: 13

CDR3aa: ASSLVLAGGGNTQY
v_gene: TRBV7-2
j_gene: TRBJ2-3
len: 14

CDR3aa: ASRSGEGYGEQF
v_gene: TRBV5-1
j_gene: TRBJ2-1
len: 12

CDR3aa: ASSHFSPGGGRSTGELF
v_gene: TRBV4-3
j_gene: TRBJ2-2
len: 17

CDR3aa: ASSLAGRYTGELF
v_gene: TRBV7-6
j_gene: TRBJ2-2
len: 13

CDR3aa: ASSPPLRESGQF
v_gene: TRBV18
j_gene: TRBJ2-1
len: 12

CDR3aa: ASSGDSNRLDTQY
v_gene: TRBV2
j_gene: TRBJ2-3
len: 13